What follows describes a single T cell receptor beta chain. What it recognizes is unknown. The CDR3 extends over 13 amino acids. V was trimmed by 0 bases and J by 4 bases, leaving 7 bases between them. Per the germline V gene, CDR1 is SGDLS and CDR2 is YYNGEE. The data were taken from a study of cytomegalovirus exposure and HLA in healthy donors. General study findings and limits: Solely CMV serostatus was available to characterize immune exposure. Later on, a genetic analysis was performed. It linked a missense variant in DCLRE1C with V- and J-gene trimming of TCR beta.

Researchers ran the PCR with 60 Vbeta and 13 Jbeta primers. Assay: immunoSEQ multiplex PCR; the TCRdb copy retains only in-frame clones and omits some. The sample totals 140,000 to 150,000 clones. The sample comprised PBMCs. This chain connects TRBV9 to TRBJ2-5; D call uncertain. The sequence derives from a male donor in good health and CMV-seronegative. CDR3 in amino acids: CASSVGPRETQYF. DNA of the CDR3: TGTGCCAGCAGCGTAGGTCCTCGAGAGACCCAGTACTTC.